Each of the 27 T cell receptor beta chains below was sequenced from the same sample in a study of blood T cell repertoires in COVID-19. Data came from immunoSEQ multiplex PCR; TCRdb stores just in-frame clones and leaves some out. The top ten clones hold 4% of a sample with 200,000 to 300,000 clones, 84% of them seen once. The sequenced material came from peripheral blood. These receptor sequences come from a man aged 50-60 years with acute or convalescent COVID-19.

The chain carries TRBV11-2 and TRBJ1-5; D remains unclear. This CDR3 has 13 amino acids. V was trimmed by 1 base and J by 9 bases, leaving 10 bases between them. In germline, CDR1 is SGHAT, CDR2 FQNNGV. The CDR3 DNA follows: TGTGCCAGCAGCTTAGGCCCCCTGCGGCCCCAGCATTTT. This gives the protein CASSLGPLRPQHF.

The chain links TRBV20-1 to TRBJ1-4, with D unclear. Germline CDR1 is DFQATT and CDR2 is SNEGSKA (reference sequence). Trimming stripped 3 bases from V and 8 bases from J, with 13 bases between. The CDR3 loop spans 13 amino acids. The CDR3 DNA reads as TGCAGTGCTAGTCCCACGGGGTGGGAAAAACTGTTTTTT. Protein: CSASPTGWEKLFF.

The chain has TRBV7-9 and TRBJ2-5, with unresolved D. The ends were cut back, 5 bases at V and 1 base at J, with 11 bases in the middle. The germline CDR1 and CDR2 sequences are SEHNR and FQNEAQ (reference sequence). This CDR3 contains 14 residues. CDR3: CASSPGRIQETQYF. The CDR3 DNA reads TGTGCCAGCAGCCCGGGTAGGATCCAAGAGACCCAGTACTTC.

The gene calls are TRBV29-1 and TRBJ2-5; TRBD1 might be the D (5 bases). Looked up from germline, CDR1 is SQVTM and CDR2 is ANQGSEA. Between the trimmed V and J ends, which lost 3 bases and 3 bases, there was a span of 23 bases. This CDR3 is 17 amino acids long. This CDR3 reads CSVEWTWAGSKKETQYF. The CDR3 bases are TGCAGCGTTGAGTGGACCTGGGCAGGGTCGAAGAAAGAGACCCAGTACTTC.

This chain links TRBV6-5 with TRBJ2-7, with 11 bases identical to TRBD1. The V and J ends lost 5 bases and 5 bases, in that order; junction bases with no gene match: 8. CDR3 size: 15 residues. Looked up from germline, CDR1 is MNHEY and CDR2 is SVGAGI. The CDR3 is CASSHPGTGGHEQYF. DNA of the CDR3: TGTGCCAGCAGTCACCCCGGGACAGGGGGTCACGAGCAGTACTTC.

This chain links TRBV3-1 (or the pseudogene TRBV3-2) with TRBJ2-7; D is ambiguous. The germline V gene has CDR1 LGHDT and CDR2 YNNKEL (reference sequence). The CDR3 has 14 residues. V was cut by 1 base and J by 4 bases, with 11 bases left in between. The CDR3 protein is CASSQVPQSYEQYF. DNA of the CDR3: TGTGCCAGCAGCCAAGTTCCTCAGTCTTACGAGCAGTACTTC.

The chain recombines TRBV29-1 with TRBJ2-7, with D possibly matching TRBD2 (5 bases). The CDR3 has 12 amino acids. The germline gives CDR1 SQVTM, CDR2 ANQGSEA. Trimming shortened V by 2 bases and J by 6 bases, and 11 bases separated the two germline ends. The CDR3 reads CSVELGVGEQYF. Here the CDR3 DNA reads TGCAGCGTTGAACTCGGGGTGGGCGAGCAGTACTTC.

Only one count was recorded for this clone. CDR3 residues: CASARGLTGANVLTF. The CDR3, as DNA: TGTGCCAGCGCCCGAGGGTTAACTGGGGCCAACGTCCTGACTTTC. V and J are TRBV19 and TRBJ2-6, with a possible D match to TRBD2 (5 bases). Trimming shortened V by 9 bases and J by 2 bases, and 14 bases separated the two germline ends. Germline CDR1 and CDR2: LNHDA and SQIVND (reference sequence). The CDR3 spans 15 residues.

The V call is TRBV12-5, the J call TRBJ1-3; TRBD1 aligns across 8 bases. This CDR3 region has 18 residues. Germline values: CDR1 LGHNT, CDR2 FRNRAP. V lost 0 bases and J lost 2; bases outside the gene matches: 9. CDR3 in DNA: TGTGCTAGTGGTTTGGTCGCTAAGGACAGGGCCACTGGAAACACCATATATTTT. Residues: CASGLVAKDRATGNTIYF. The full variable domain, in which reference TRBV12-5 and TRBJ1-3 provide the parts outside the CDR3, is DARVTQTPRHKVTEMGQEVTMRCQPILGHNTVFWYRQTMMQGLELLAYFRNRAPLDDSGMPKDRFSAEMPDATLATLKIQPSEPRDSAVYFCASGLVAKDRATGNTIYFGEGSWLTVV.

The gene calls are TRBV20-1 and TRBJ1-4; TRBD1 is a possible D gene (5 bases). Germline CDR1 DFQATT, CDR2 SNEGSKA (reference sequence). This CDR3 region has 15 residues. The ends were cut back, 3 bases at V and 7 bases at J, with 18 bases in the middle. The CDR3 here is CSASRTDSRGEKLFF. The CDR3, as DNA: TGCAGTGCTAGTCGTACTGACAGTAGGGGTGAAAAACTGTTTTTT.

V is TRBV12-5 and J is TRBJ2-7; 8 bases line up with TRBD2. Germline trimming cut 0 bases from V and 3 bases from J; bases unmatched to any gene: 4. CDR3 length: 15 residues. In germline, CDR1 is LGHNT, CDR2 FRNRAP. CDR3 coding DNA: TGTGCTAGTGGTTTGGTAGATAGCGGGAACTACGAGCAGTACTTC. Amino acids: CASGLVDSGNYEQYF. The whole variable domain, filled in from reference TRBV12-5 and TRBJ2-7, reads DARVTQTPRHKVTEMGQEVTMRCQPILGHNTVFWYRQTMMQGLELLAYFRNRAPLDDSGMPKDRFSAEMPDATLATLKIQPSEPRDSAVYFCASGLVDSGNYEQYFGPGTRLTVT.

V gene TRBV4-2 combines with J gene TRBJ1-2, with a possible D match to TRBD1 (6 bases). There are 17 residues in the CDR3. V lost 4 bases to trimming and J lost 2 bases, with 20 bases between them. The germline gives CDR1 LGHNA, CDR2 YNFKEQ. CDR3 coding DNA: TGTGCCAGCAGCCCCACAGTGGGTGGGGGCTTAAACTATGGCTACACCTTC. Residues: CASSPTVGGGLNYGYTF.

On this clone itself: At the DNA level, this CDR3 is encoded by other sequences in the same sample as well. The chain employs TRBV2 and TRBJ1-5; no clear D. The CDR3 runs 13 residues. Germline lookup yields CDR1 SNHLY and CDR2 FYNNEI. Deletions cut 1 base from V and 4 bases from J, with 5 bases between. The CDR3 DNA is TGTGCCAGCAGTGAAGGGCAGAATCAGCCCCAGCATTTT. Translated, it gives CASSEGQNQPQHF.

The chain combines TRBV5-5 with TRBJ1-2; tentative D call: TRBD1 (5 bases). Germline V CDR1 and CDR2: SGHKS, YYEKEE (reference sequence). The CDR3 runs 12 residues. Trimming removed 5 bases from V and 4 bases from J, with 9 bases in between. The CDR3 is CASRDDSYGYTF. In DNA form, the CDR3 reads TGTGCCAGCAGAGATGACAGCTATGGCTACACCTTC.

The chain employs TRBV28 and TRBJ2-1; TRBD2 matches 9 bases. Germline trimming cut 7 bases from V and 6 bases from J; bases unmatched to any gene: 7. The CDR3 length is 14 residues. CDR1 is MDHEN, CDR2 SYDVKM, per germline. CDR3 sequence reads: CASTVAGVVNEQFF. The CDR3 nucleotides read TGTGCCAGCACGGTAGCGGGAGTAGTCAATGAGCAGTTCTTC.

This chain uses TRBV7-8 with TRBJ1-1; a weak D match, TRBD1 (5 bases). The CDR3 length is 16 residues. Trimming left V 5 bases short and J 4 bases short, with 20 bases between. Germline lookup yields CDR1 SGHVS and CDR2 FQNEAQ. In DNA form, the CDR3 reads TGTGCCAGCAGCCTCCTGGGGGGACGGGCTAGCACTGAAGCTTTCTTT. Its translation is CASSLLGGRASTEAFF. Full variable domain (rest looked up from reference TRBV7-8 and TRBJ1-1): GAGVSQSPRYKVAKRGQDVALRCDPISGHVSLFWYQQALGQGPEFLTYFQNEAQLDKSGLPSDRFFAERPEGSVSTLKIQRTQQEDSAVYLCASSLLGGRASTEAFFGQGTRLTVV.

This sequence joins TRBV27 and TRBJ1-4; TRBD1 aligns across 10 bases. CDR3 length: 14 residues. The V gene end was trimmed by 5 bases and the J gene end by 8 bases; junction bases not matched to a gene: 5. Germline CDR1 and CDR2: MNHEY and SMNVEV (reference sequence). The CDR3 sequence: CASSPGTGEEKLFF. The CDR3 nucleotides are TGTGCCAGCAGTCCCGGGACAGGGGAAGAAAAACTGTTTTTT.

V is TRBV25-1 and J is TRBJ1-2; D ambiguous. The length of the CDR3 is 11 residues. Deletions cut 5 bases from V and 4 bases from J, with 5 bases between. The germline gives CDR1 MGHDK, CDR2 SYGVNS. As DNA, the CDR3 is TGTGCCAGCAGTCTCAGCTATGGCTACACCTTC. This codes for CASSLSYGYTF.

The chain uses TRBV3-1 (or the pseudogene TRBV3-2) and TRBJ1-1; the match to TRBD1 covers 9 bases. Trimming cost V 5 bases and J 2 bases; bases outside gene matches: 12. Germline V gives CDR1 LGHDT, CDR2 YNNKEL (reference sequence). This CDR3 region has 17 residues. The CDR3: CASSSIPGQGLNTEAFF. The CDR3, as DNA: TGTGCCAGCAGCTCAATTCCGGGACAGGGCTTAAACACTGAAGCTTTCTTT.

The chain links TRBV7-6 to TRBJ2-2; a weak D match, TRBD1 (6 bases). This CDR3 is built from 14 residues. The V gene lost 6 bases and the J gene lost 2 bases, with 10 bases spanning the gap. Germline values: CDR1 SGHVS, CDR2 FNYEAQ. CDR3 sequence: CASRTGLNTGELFF. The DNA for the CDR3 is TGTGCCAGCAGGACAGGATTAAACACCGGGGAGCTGTTTTTT. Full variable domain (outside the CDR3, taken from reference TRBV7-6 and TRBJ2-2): GAGVSQSPRYKVTKRGQDVALRCDPISGHVSLYWYRQALGQGPEFLTYFNYEAQQDKSGLPNDRFSAERPEGSISTLTIQRTEQRDSAMYRCASRTGLNTGELFFGEGSRLTVL.

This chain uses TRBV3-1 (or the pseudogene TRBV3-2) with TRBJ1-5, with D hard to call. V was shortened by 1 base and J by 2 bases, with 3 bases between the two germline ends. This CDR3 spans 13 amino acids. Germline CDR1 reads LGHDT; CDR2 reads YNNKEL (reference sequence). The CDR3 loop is CASSQGRNQPQHF. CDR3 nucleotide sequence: TGTGCCAGCAGCCAAGGGCGCAATCAGCCCCAGCATTTT.

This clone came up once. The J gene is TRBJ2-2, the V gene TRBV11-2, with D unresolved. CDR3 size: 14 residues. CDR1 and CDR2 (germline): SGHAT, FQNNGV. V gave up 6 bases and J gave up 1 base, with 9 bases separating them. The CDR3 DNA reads TGTGCCAGCAGTATACTAAGGAACACCGGGGAGCTGTTTTTT. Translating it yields CASSILRNTGELFF. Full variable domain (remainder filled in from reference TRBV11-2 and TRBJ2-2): EAGVAQSPRYKIIEKRQSVAFWCNPISGHATLYWYQQILGQGPKLLIQFQNNGVVDDSQLPKDRFSAERLKGVDSTLKIQPAKLEDSAVYLCASSILRNTGELFFGEGSRLTVL.

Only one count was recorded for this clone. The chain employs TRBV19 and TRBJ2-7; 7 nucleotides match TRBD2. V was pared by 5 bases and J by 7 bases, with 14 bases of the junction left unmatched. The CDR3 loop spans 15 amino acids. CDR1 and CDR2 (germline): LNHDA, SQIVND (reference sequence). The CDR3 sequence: CASSPPGAGVVEQYF. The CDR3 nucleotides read TGTGCCAGTAGTCCCCCTGGGGCGGGAGTGGTTGAGCAGTACTTC.

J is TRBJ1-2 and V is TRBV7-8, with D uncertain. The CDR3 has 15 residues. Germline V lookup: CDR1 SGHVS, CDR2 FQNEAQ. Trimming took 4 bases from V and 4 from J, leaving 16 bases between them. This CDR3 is CASSSAPGHPYGYTF. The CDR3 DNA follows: TGTGCCAGCAGCTCAGCTCCTGGGCACCCCTATGGCTACACCTTC.

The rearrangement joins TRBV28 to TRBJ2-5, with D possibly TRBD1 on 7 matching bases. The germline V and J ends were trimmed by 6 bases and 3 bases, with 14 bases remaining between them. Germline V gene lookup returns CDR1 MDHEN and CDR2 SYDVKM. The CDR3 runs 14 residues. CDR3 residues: CASSRGTVKETQYF. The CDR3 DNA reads TGTGCCAGCAGCCGCGGGACAGTCAAAGAGACCCAGTACTTC.

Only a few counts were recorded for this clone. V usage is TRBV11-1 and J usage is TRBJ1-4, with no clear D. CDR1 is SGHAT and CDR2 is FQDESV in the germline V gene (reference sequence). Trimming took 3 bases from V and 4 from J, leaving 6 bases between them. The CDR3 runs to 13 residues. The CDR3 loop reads CASSFEVNEKLFF. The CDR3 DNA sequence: TGTGCCAGCAGCTTCGAGGTTAATGAAAAACTGTTTTTT.

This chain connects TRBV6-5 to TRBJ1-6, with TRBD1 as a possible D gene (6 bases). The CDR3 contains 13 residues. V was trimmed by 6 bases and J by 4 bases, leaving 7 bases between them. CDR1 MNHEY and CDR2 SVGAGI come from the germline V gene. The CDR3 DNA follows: TGTGCCAGCAGCGGACAGTATAATTCACCCCTCCACTTT. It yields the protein CASSGQYNSPLHF.